These 15 T cell receptor beta chains came from one sample sequenced in a study of preoperative IRX-2 immunotherapy in early breast cancer. Treatment defined: preoperative locoregional IRX-2 cytokine immunotherapy. The repertoire was sequenced with immunoSEQ multiplex PCR; TCRdb's copy has only in-frame clones and lacks some. Of 40,000 to 45,000 clones in the sample, 60% to 80% were seen once. The input for sequencing was tumor tissue, taken after IRX-2 immunotherapy. Source of these receptors: a human donor with breast cancer.

The J gene is TRBJ2-6, the V gene TRBV30, with D perhaps TRBD2 (6 bases). The CDR3 loop spans 15 amino acids. Trimming removed 2 bases at V and 1 base at J, with 9 bases between. Germline loops: CDR1 GTSNPN, CDR2 SVGIG (reference sequence). CDR3 DNA sequence: TGTGCCTGGAGTCTCGGGGGTTCTGGGGCCAACGTCCTGACTTTC. It specifies CAWSLGGSGANVLTF.

The rearrangement links TRBV9 to TRBJ1-1; no firm D call. CDR1 and CDR2 from the germline V gene are SGDLS and YYNGEE. Trimming left V 5 bases short and J 1 base short, with 6 bases between. The CDR3 spans 12 residues. CDR3 DNA: TGTGCCAGCAGTATCAGGAACACTGAAGCTTTCTTT. Amino acids: CASSIRNTEAFF.

The gene calls are TRBV30 and TRBJ2-3, with D perhaps matching TRBD1 (5 bases). CDR1 GTSNPN and CDR2 SVGIG come from the germline V gene (reference sequence). There are 14 residues in the CDR3. The germline V and J ends were trimmed by 2 bases and 4 bases, with 13 bases remaining between them. The CDR3 spells CAWSYQGGADTQYF. For the CDR3, the DNA is TGTGCCTGGAGTTACCAGGGTGGCGCAGATACGCAGTATTTT.

The gene calls are TRBV18 and TRBJ1-3; 7 positions agree with TRBD1. Germline CDR1 reads KGHSH; CDR2 reads LQKENI. The V segment lost 3 bases and the J segment 0 bases; nucleotides outside the gene matches: 8. The CDR3 spans 17 residues. The CDR3 here is CASSPRPGGASGNTIYF. The CDR3 region has the DNA TGTGCCAGCTCACCCCGCCCAGGGGGAGCCTCTGGAAACACCATATATTTT. Variable domain in full (rest from reference TRBV18 and TRBJ1-3): NAGVMQNPRHLVRRRGQEARLRCSPMKGHSHVYWYRQLPEEGLKFMVYLQKENIIDESGMPKERFSAEFPKEGPSILRIQQVVRGDSAAYFCASSPRPGGASGNTIYFGEGSWLTVV.

The chain uses TRBV11-3 and TRBJ1-4; 9 nucleotides agree with TRBD1. The CDR3 has 16 amino acids. V lost 5 bases, J lost 3 bases, and 7 bases stayed unmatched. In germline, CDR1 is SGHNT, CDR2 YENEEA. The CDR3 coding sequence is TGTGCCAGCAGCCAATCCGGACAGGGGTCTAATGAAAAACTGTTTTTT. Translation gives CASSQSGQGSNEKLFF.

The chain employs TRBV10-1 and TRBJ1-3, with D maybe TRBD1 (5 bases). The length of the CDR3 is 17 residues. V dropped 1 base and J dropped 0 bases, with 13 bases sitting between them. Looked up from germline, CDR1 is WNHNN and CDR2 is SYGVQD (reference sequence). Here the CDR3 reads CASSEYLGAPSGNTIYF. CDR3 DNA sequence: TGCGCCAGCAGTGAGTACCTCGGGGCGCCCTCTGGAAACACCATATATTTT.

This clone turned up a few times. The V and J genes are TRBV7-4 and TRBJ2-2, with unresolved D. CDR3 size: 17 residues. Germline-derived CDR1 and CDR2 are SGHVT and SQSDAQ. V dropped 0 bases and J dropped 0 bases, with 11 bases sitting between them. CDR3 coding DNA: TGTGCCAGCAGCTTAGCGCCCCTGGGATCGAACACCGGGGAGCTGTTTTTT. Amino acid sequence: CASSLAPLGSNTGELFF.

V is TRBV6-8 and J is TRBJ2-7; 11 bases fit TRBD1. The V and J ends lost 2 bases and 5 bases, in that order; junction bases with no gene match: 2. This CDR3 contains 14 residues. Germline CDR1 and CDR2: MNHGY and SAAAGT. This CDR3 is CASSYVGQGDEQYF. CDR3 bases: TGTGCCAGCAGTTACGTGGGACAGGGGGACGAGCAGTACTTC.

V and J are TRBV28 and TRBJ2-1; TRBD2 agrees at 10 bases. V was clipped by 7 bases and J by 1 base; unmatched bases: 16. This CDR3 is 19 amino acids long. Per the germline V gene, CDR1 is MDHEN and CDR2 is SYDVKM. CDR3 DNA: TGTGCCAGCACCCCGGGGGGGCTAGCGGGAGTTCAGTCCTACAATGAGCAGTTCTTC. Translation: CASTPGGLAGVQSYNEQFF. Full variable domain (remainder filled in from reference TRBV28 and TRBJ2-1): DVKVTQSSRYLVKRTGEKVFLECVQDMDHENMFWYRQDPGLGLRLIYFSYDVKMKEKGDIPEGYSVSREKKERFSLILESASTNQTSMYLCASTPGGLAGVQSYNEQFFGPGTRLTVL.

By its share, this clone is medium-sized. The chain combines TRBV11-3 with TRBJ1-4; 7 bases align to TRBD1. The CDR3 has 14 residues. J gave up 14 bases and V 5 bases, and 14 bases lay outside the gene matches. Germline CDR1 is SGHNT and CDR2 is YENEEA. In nucleotides, the CDR3 is TGTGCCAGCAGCCGGGACAGCGACAACCCAACGCTGTTTTTT. Translating it yields CASSRDSDNPTLFF.

The rearrangement uses TRBV6-8 and TRBJ2-3; no definite D call. Deletions cut 6 bases from V and 2 bases from J, with 12 bases between. There are 14 residues in the CDR3. The germline V gene encodes CDR1 MNHGY and CDR2 SAAAGT. In DNA, the CDR3 is TGTGCCAGCAGCCGGCGGCAGTTCACAGATACGCAGTATTTT. It yields the protein CASSRRQFTDTQYF.

The V call is TRBV7-8, the J call TRBJ1-3, with TRBD1 as a possible D gene (5 bases). Germline V lookup: CDR1 SGHVS, CDR2 FQNEAQ. CDR3 length: 14 residues. Trimming cost V 6 bases and J 0 bases, with 9 bases left between them. The DNA of the CDR3 is TGTGCCAGCAGGGGACGTTCCTCTGGAAACACCATATATTTT. Translating it yields CASRGRSSGNTIYF.

This chain links TRBV18 with TRBJ1-4; D is ambiguous. The CDR3 totals 14 residues. CDR1 is KGHSH, CDR2 LQKENI, per germline. Trimming removed 2 bases from V and 6 bases from J, with 10 bases in between. CDR3 amino acids: CASSPNSKDEKLFF. CDR3 bases: TGTGCCAGCTCACCAAACTCGAAAGATGAAAAACTGTTTTTT. Full variable domain (remainder filled in from reference TRBV18 and TRBJ1-4): NAGVMQNPRHLVRRRGQEARLRCSPMKGHSHVYWYRQLPEEGLKFMVYLQKENIIDESGMPKERFSAEFPKEGPSILRIQQVVRGDSAAYFCASSPNSKDEKLFFGSGTQLSVL.

The chain uses TRBV14 and TRBJ1-1, with D possibly matching TRBD1 (6 bases). Germline V CDR1 and CDR2: SGHDN, FVKESK. The CDR3 contains 15 residues. Trimming cost V 3 bases and J 0 bases, with 11 bases left between them. This chain's CDR3 is CASSHVGGMNTEAFF. Written as DNA, the CDR3 is TGTGCCAGCAGCCACGTCGGGGGCATGAACACTGAAGCTTTCTTT.

This clone was found a few times. V usage is TRBV6-8 and J usage is TRBJ2-2, with 9 positions matching TRBD1. Per the germline V gene, CDR1 is MNHGY and CDR2 is SAAAGT. The CDR3 sequence is 15 residues long. Trimming at V came to 11 bases and at J to 1 base, leaving 8 bases not matched to a gene. The CDR3 here is CAGGQGSRNTGELFF. The CDR3 DNA sequence: TGTGCCGGGGGACAGGGATCCCGGAACACCGGGGAGCTGTTTTTT.